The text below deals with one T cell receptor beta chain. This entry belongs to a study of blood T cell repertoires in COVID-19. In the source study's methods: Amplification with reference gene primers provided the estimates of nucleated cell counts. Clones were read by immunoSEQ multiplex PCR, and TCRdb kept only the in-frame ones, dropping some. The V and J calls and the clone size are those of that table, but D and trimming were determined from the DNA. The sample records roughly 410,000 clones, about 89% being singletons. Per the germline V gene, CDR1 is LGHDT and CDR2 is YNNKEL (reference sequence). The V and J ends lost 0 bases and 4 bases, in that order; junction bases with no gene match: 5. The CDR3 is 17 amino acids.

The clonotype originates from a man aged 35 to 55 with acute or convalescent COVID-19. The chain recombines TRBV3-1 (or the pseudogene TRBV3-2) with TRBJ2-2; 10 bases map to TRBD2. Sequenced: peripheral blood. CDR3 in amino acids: CASSQELAGEITGELFF. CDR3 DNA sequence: TGTGCCAGCAGCCAAGAGCTAGCGGGGGAGATCACCGGGGAGCTGTTTTTT.